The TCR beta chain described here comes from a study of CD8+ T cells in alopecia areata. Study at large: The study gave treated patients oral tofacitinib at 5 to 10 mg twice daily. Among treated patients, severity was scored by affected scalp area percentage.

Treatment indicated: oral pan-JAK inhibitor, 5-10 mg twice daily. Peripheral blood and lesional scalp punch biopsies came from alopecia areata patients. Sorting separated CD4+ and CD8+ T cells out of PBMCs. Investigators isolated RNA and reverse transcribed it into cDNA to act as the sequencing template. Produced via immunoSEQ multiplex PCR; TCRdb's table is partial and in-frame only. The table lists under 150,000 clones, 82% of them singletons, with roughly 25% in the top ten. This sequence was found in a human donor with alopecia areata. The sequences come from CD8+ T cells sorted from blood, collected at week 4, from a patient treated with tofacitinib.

The CDR3 DNA follows: TGTGCCAGCAGCTCAACTCCTTGGGGTGAGCAGTACTTC. Its translation: CASSSTPWGEQYF. The chain uses TRBV7-2 and TRBJ2-7; the D is unclear. The CDR3 runs to 13 residues. V lost 4 bases and J 7 bases, leaving 14 bases between the germline ends. Germline V gene lookup returns CDR1 SGHTA and CDR2 FQGNSA.